This T cell receptor beta chain was identified in a study of blood T cell repertoires in COVID-19. About the research overall: Acute-phase and convalescent COVID-19 samples originated in the United States, Italy and Spain.

CDR1 is GTSNPN, CDR2 SVGIG, per germline (reference sequence). V lost 4 bases and J 3 bases, leaving 11 bases between the germline ends. The CDR3 loop spans 13 amino acids. This clone was counted a few times. Sequencing was performed with immunoSEQ multiplex PCR; in TCRdb, only in-frame clones are kept and a portion is missing. Counted here are tens of thousands of clones, approximately 80% occurring once; the ten biggest clones make up less than 10%. Sequencing used peripheral blood. The chain is built from TRBV30 and TRBJ2-3; D uncertain. The TCR was taken from a human donor in a cohort sampled during active COVID-19. The CDR3 nucleotides read TGTGCCTGGAAGGCGGCAGCTACAGATACGCAGTATTTT. This translates into CAWKAAATDTQYF.